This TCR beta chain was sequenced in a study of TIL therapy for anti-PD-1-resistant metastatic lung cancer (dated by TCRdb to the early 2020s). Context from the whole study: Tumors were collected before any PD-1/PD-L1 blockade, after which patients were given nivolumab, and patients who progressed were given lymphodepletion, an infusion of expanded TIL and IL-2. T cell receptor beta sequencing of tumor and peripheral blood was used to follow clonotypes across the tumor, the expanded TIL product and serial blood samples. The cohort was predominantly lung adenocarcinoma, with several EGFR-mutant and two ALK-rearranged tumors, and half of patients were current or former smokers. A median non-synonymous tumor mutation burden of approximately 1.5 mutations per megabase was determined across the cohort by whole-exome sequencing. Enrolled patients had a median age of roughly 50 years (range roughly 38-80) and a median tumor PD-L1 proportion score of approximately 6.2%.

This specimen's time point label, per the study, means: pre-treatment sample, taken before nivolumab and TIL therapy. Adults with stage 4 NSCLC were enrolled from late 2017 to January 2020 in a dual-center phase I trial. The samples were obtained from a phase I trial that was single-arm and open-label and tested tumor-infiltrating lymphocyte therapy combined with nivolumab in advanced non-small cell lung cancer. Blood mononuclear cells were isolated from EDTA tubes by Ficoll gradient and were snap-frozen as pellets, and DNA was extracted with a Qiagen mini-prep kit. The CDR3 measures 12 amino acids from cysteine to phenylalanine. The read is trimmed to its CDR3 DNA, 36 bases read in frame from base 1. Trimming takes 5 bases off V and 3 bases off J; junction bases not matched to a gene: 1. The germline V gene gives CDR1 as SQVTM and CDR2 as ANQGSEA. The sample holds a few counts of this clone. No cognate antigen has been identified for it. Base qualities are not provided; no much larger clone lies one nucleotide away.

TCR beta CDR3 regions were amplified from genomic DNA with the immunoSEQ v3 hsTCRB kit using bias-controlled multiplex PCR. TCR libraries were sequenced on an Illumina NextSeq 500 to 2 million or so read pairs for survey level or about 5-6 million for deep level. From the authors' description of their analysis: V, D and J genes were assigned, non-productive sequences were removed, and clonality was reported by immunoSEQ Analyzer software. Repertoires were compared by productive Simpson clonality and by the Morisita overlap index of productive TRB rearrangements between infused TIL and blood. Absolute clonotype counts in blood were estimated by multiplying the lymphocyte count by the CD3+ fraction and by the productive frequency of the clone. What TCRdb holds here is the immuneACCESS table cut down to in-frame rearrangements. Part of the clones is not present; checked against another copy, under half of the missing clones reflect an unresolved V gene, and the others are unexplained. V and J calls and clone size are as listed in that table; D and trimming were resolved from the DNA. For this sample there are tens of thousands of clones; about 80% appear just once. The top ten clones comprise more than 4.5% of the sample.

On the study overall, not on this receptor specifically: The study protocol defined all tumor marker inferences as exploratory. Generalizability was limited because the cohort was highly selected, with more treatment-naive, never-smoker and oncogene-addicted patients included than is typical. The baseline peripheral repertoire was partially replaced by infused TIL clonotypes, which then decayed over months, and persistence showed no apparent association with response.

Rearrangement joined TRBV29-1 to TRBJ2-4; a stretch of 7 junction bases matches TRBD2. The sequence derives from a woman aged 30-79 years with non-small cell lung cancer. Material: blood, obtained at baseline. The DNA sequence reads TGCAGCGTTTCTAGCGGCAAAAACATTCAGTACTTC. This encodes CSVSSGKNIQYF.